The entry below describes one T cell receptor (beta chain). The sample has other DNA sequences that encode this CDR3 too. The sample comes from a study of blood T cell repertoires in COVID-19. Whole-study context: From the United States, Italy and Spain came samples of acute and convalescent COVID-19. In each case, the material was cDNA or gDNA derived from T cells, B-cell-depleted T cells, or PBMCs.

Authors' data handling: The assay estimated nucleated cells by amplifying reference gene primers. Assay used: immunoSEQ multiplex PCR; TCRdb lists only in-frame clones, some missing. That table is the source of V, J and clone size, and D and trimming were worked out from the DNA. The sample comprises about 180,000 clones, about 80% of which are singletons, and about 1.5% rests with the top ten. From germline, CDR1 is SGHVS and CDR2 FNYEAQ. This CDR3 spans 13 amino acids. V lost 5 bases and J lost 1, with 8 bases in between. Sequencing used peripheral blood. The V call is TRBV7-6, the J call TRBJ1-2; D is uncertain. This clonotype originated in a human donor in a cohort sampled during active COVID-19. This chain's CDR3 is CASSPTGNYGYTF. The CDR3 nucleotides read TGTGCCAGCAGCCCCACGGGTAACTATGGCTACACCTTC. The variable domain in full, with the rest retrieved from reference TRBV7-6 and TRBJ1-2, is GAGVSQSPRYKVTKRGQDVALRCDPISGHVSLYWYRQALGQGPEFLTYFNYEAQQDKSGLPNDRFSAERPEGSISTLTIQRTEQRDSAMYRCASSPTGNYGYTFGSGTRLTVV.